This T cell receptor (beta chain) was identified in a study of blood T cell repertoires in COVID-19. Data came from immunoSEQ multiplex PCR; TCRdb stores just in-frame clones and leaves some out. The sample shows a few hundred thousand clones, 89% of them seen only once. The trim removed 5 bases at V and 4 bases at J, leaving 5 bases unmatched. The CDR3 extends over 13 amino acids. CDR1 is SGHVS, CDR2 FQNEAQ, per germline. Input material: PBMCs or T cells enriched from blood (not recorded which). The origin of this receptor is a middle-aged woman who had recovered from COVID-19. The chain combines TRBV7-8 with TRBJ2-7, with 7 bases identical to TRBD1. Here the CDR3 reads CASSRRTGYEQYF. Here the CDR3 DNA reads TGTGCCAGCAGCCGGAGGACAGGATACGAGCAGTACTTC.